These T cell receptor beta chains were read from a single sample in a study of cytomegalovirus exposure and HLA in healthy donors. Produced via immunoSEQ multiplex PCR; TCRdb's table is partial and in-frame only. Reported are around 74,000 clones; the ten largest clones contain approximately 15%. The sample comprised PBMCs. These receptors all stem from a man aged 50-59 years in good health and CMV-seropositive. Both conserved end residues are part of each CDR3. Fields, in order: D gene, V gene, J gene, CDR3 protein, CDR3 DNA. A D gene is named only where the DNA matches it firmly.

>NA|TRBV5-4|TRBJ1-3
CASSLDPGSGNTIYF
TGTGCCAGCAGCTTGGACCCAGGCTCTGGAAACACCATATATTTT
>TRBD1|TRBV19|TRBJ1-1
CASSILDRAGTEAFF
TGTGCCAGTAGTATTTTGGACAGGGCTGGCACTGAAGCTTTCTTT
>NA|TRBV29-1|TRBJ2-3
CSVDISASGTDTQYF
TGCAGCGTTGATATCTCCGCTTCCGGGACAGATACGCAGTATTTT
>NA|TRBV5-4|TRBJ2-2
CASSRGPRDSGELFF
TGTGCCAGCAGCCGAGGACCCAGGGATTCCGGGGAGCTGTTTTTT
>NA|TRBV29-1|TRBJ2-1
CSVLVSSYNEQFF
TGCAGCGTCCTAGTGAGCTCCTACAATGAGCAGTTCTTC
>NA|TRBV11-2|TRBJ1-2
CASSLDMPGYGYTF
TGTGCCAGCAGCTTAGATATGCCCGGCTATGGCTACACCTTC
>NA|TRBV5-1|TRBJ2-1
CASSLGGEQFF
TGCGCCAGCAGCTTGGGAGGTGAGCAGTTCTTC
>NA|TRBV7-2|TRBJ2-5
CASSFVGDSQETQYF
TGTGCCAGCAGCTTCGTTGGTGACAGCCAAGAGACCCAGTACTTC
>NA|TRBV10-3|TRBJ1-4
CAISESPLMAATNEKLFF
TGTGCCATCAGTGAGTCGCCCCTTATGGCTGCAACTAATGAAAAACTGTTTTTT
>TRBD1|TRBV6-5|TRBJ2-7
CASARQGPSYEQYF
TGTGCCAGCGCCCGACAGGGGCCATCCTACGAGCAGTACTTC
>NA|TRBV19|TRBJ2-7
CASSFSATSPSYEQYF
TGTGCCAGTAGTTTTTCGGCCACTAGTCCGAGCTACGAGCAGTACTTC
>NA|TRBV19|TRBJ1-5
CASSPRPGGDQPQHF
TGTGCCAGTAGTCCCCGCCCGGGGGGAGACCAGCCCCAGCATTTT
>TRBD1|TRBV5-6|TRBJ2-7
CASSLVRFLGTGVNEQYF
TGTGCCAGCAGCTTGGTACGATTTTTGGGGACAGGGGTAAACGAGCAGTACTTC
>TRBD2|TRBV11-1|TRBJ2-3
CASSLGPGGADTQYF
TGTGCCAGCAGCTTAGGTCCGGGGGGGGCAGATACGCAGTATTTT
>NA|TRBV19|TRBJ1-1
CASGRGVGTEAFF
TGTGCCAGCGGCAGGGGAGTAGGAACTGAAGCTTTCTTT
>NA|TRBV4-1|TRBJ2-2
CASSQDPTANTGELFF
TGCGCCAGCAGCCAAGATCCCACAGCGAACACCGGGGAGCTGTTTTTT
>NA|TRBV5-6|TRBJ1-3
CASSLGIQGSGNTIYF
TGTGCCAGCAGCTTGGGCATCCAGGGATCGGGAAACACCATATATTTT
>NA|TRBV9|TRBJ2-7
CASSASARGDYEQYF
TGTGCCAGCAGCGCCTCTGCGCGGGGAGACTACGAGCAGTACTTC
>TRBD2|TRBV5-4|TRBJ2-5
CASSSFPGRDQETQYF
TGTGCCAGCAGCTCCTTCCCCGGGAGGGACCAAGAGACCCAGTACTTC
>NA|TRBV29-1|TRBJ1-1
CSVVTFTEAFF
TGCAGCGTAGTTACTTTCACTGAAGCTTTCTTT
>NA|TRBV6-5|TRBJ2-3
CASSYGRGDTQYF
TGTGCCAGCAGTTACGGCCGGGGAGATACGCAGTATTTT
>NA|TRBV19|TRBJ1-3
CASSPTTDSGNTIYF
TGTGCCAGTAGTCCTACCACCGACTCTGGAAACACCATATATTTT
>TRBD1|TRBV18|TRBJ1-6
CASSPPGVDRGNSPLHF
TGTGCCAGCTCACCACCCGGGGTGGACAGGGGCAATTCACCCCTCCACTTT
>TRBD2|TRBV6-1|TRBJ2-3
CASNERGGLDTQYF
TGTGCCAGCAACGAGCGGGGGGGCCTCGATACGCAGTATTTT
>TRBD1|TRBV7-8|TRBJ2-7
CASSAGTGGDLGVYEQYF
TGTGCCAGCAGCGCAGGGACAGGGGGCGACCTAGGAGTCTACGAGCAGTACTTC
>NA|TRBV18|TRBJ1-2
CASSSREAGGYTF
TGTGCCAGCTCATCACGGGAGGCGGGTGGCTACACCTTC
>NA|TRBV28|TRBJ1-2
CATGNTNYGYTF
TGTGCCACAGGGAACACTAACTATGGCTACACCTTC
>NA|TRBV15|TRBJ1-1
CATSRDVQIVNTEAFF
TGTGCCACCAGCAGAGATGTACAGATAGTGAACACTGAAGCTTTCTTT
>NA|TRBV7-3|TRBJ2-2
CASRKEGATGELFF
TGTGCCAGCAGGAAAGAAGGGGCCACCGGGGAGCTGTTTTTT
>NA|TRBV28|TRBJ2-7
CASSPSGSYEQYF
TGTGCCAGCAGTCCCTCAGGGTCCTACGAGCAGTACTTC
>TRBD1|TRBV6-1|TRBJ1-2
CASSDPPDRNNYGYTF
TGTGCCAGCAGTGATCCTCCGGACAGGAATAACTATGGCTACACCTTC
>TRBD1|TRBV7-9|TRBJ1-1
CAADRGRNENTEAFF
TGTGCCGCAGACAGGGGGCGGAACGAGAACACTGAAGCTTTCTTT
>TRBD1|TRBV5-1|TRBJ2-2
CASSGTGTGFGELFF
TGCGCCAGCAGCGGGACCGGGACAGGGTTCGGGGAGCTGTTTTTT
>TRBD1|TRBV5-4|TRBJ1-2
CASSYPGQGDGYTF
TGTGCCAGCAGTTACCCGGGACAGGGCGATGGCTACACCTTC
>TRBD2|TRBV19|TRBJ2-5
CASSIASSGSGETQYF
TGTGCCAGTAGTATAGCGTCCAGCGGGAGCGGGGAGACCCAGTACTTC
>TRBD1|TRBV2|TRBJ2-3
CASWDRSSTDTQYF
TGTGCCAGTTGGGACAGGTCTAGCACAGATACGCAGTATTTT
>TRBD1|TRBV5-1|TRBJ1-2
CASNFGTGGYGYTF
TGCGCCAGCAACTTTGGGACAGGGGGCTATGGCTACACCTTC
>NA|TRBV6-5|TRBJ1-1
CASSSHDGGMNTEAFF
TGTGCCAGCAGTTCGCACGACGGGGGGATGAACACTGAAGCTTTCTTT
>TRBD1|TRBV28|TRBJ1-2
CASGWRGQNGYTF
TGTGCCAGCGGCTGGAGGGGGCAAAATGGCTACACCTTC
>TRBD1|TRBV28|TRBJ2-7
CASNLYRGYEQYF
TGTGCCAGCAACTTGTACAGGGGATACGAGCAGTACTTC
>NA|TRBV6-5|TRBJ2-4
CASTHGGLQYF
TGTGCCAGCACCCACGGGGGACTTCAGTACTTC
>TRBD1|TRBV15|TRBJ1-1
CATSTRTGKGTEAFF
TGTGCCACCAGCACAAGGACAGGGAAGGGCACTGAAGCTTTCTTT
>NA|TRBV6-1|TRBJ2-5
CASGSGETQYF
TGTGCCAGCGGGTCCGGGGAGACCCAGTACTTC
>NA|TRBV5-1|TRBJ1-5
CASSLAPGHLNQPQHF
TGCGCCAGCAGCTTGGCACCGGGACATCTCAATCAGCCCCAGCATTTT
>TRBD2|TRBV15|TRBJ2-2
CATSRQSGTNTGELFF
TGTGCCACCAGCAGACAGAGCGGGACGAACACCGGGGAGCTGTTTTTT
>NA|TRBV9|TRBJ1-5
CASSVAPGEDQPQHF
TGTGCCAGCAGCGTAGCCCCCGGGGAGGATCAGCCCCAGCATTTT
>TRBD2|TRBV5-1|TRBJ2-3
CASLAGPSTDTQYF
TGCGCCAGTTTAGCGGGGCCTAGCACAGATACGCAGTATTTT
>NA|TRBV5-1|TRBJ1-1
CASSLETGGNTEAFF
TGCGCCAGCAGCTTGGAGACAGGTGGAAACACTGAAGCTTTCTTT
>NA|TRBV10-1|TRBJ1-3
CASSENKGWAGNTIYF
TGCGCCAGCAGTGAAAATAAGGGGTGGGCTGGAAACACCATATATTTT
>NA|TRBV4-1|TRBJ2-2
CASSQDGNTGELFF
TGCGCCAGCAGCCAAGACGGGAACACCGGGGAGCTGTTTTTT
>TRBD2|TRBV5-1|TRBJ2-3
CASSLEGQREWASADTQYF
TGCGCCAGCAGCTTGGAGGGCCAGCGGGAGTGGGCAAGCGCAGATACGCAGTATTTT
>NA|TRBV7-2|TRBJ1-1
CASSLYLGGNTEAFF
TGTGCCAGCAGCTTGTATCTCGGGGGGAACACTGAAGCTTTCTTT
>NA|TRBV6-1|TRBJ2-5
CASRGYQTETQYF
TGTGCCAGCCGCGGGTACCAGACGGAGACCCAGTACTTC
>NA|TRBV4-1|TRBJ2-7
CASSSRLEVSYEQYF
TGCGCCAGCAGCTCCCGACTAGAGGTATCCTACGAGCAGTACTTC
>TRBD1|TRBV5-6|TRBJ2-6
CASSSYTQGAGANVLTF
TGTGCCAGCAGCTCCTACACACAGGGGGCTGGGGCCAACGTCCTGACTTTC
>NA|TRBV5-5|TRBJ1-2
CASSSWAAGGYTF
TGTGCCAGCAGCTCCTGGGCCGCGGGCGGCTACACCTTC
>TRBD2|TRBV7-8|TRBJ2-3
CGSGSGTDTQYF
TGTGGAAGCGGGAGCGGAACAGATACGCAGTATTTT
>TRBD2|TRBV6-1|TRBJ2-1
CASSQEPSGNNEQFF
TGTGCCAGCAGCCAAGAGCCTAGCGGCAACAATGAGCAGTTCTTC
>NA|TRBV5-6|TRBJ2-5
CASFIRGAGETQYF
TGTGCCAGCTTTATCAGGGGGGCGGGGGAGACCCAGTACTTC